A selection of T cell receptor beta chains follows, all from one sample in a study of T cells in Graves' hyperthyroidism and ophthalmopathy. TCRdb ran MiXCR on the multiplex PCR reads and lists one entry per CDR3 protein. This sample has about 340,000 distinct CDR3 sequences, with about 20% found just once. Sequencing used blood. These receptors were obtained from a woman aged 45-65 years with Graves' hyperthyroidism. Both conserved end residues are part of each CDR3. D genes are given only for firm matches. Some rows have no size entry. The others give once, few or many, or a class for an expanded clone.

>TRBJ2-5|.|TRBD2|TRBV7-2
CASSLDGTSVETQYF
TGTGCCAGCAGCTTAGATGGGACTAGCGTGGAGACCCAGTACTTC
>TRBJ2-1|.|.|TRBV10-1
CASSGQVPSSYNEQFF
TGCGCCAGCAGTGGACAGGTCCCGAGCTCCTACAATGAGCAGTTCTTC
>TRBJ2-2|.|TRBD2|TRBV3-1
CASSQEGSGGHTGELFF
TGTGCCAGCAGCCAAGAGGGTAGCGGGGGGCACACCGGGGAGCTGTTTTTT
>TRBJ2-1|many|TRBD2|TRBV5-1
CASSPTLTSGPDHNEQFF
TGCGCCAGCAGCCCTACTCTAACTAGCGGGCCCGACCACAATGAGCAGTTCTTC
>TRBJ1-2|few|.|TRBV3-1
CASSQDTGVGYGYTF
TGTGCCAGCAGCCAAGATACGGGCGTTGGCTATGGCTACACCTTC
>TRBJ2-1|few|.|TRBV20-1
CSASAGMVGGHEQFF
TGCAGTGCCTCGGCCGGAATGGTTGGGGGGCATGAGCAGTTCTTC
>TRBJ1-1|many|.|TRBV12-3/TRBV12-4
CASGAVLEAFF
TGTGCCAGCGGCGCAGTACTCGAAGCTTTCTTT
>TRBJ2-1|once|.|TRBV7-9
CASSQDRNEQFF
TGTGCCAGCAGCCAAGACCGCAATGAGCAGTTCTTC
>TRBJ2-2|.|.|TRBV7-6
CASSFLSGDLNTGELFF
TGTGCCAGCAGCTTTCTCTCCGGGGACTTGAACACCGGGGAGCTGTTTTTT
>TRBJ2-5|.|TRBD2|TRBV29-1
CSVAGTSGSLRETQYF
TGCAGCGTGGCCGGGACTAGCGGGAGCTTGAGAGAGACCCAGTACTTC
>TRBJ2-1|.|.|TRBV5-1
CVSSLGGGNNEQFF
TGCGTCAGCAGCTTGGGCGGCGGAAACAATGAGCAGTTCTTC
>TRBJ2-1|many|.|TRBV6-1
CASWPRGGEINEQFF
TGTGCCAGCTGGCCCAGGGGGGGGGAGATCAATGAGCAGTTCTTC
>TRBJ1-2|.|.|TRBV10-3
CAISEISLNGYTF
TGTGCCATCAGTGAGATCTCACTGAATGGCTACACCTTC
>TRBJ2-1|.|TRBD1|TRBV27
CASSLGTVISNEQFF
TGTGCCAGCAGTTTAGGGACAGTCATATCCAATGAGCAGTTCTTC
>TRBJ1-5|many|.|TRBV6-2/TRBV6-3
CASSYSGRGNQPQHF
TGTGCCAGCAGTTACTCGGGACGTGGCAATCAGCCCCAGCATTTT
>TRBJ1-3|.|.|TRBV4-1
CASSQEADGNTIYF
TGCGCCAGCAGCCAAGAGGCAGACGGAAACACCATATATTTT
>TRBJ2-5|.|TRBD2|TRBV4-1
CASSPEASGGIKRTQYF
TGCGCCAGCAGCCCCGAGGCTAGCGGGGGGATTAAGAGAACCCAGTACTTC
>TRBJ2-2|many|TRBD1|TRBV11-2
CASSSRGLRQGTGELFF
TGTGCCAGCAGCTCCCGGGGCCTCAGACAGGGGACCGGGGAGCTGTTTTTT
>TRBJ1-6|many|TRBD1|TRBV27
CASSSGQGLGSPLHF
TGTGCCAGCAGTTCGGGACAGGGGTTGGGTTCACCCCTCCACTTT
>TRBJ2-2|.|.|TRBV20-1
CSARAGRVETGELFF
TGCAGTGCTAGGGCCGGCAGGGTGGAGACCGGGGAGCTGTTTTTT
>TRBJ2-1|many|TRBD2|TRBV6-6
CASSYSKTSGGVEQFF
TGTGCCAGCAGTTACTCGAAAACTAGCGGAGGGGTTGAGCAGTTCTTC
>TRBJ2-5|few|TRBD2|TRBV13
CASSSGLAGGQETQYF
TGTGCCAGCAGCTCGGGACTAGCGGGAGGACAAGAGACCCAGTACTTC
>TRBJ2-1|few|.|TRBV7-6
CASSRIGGVTSEQFF
TGTGCCAGCAGCCGGATCGGGGGAGTGACGAGTGAGCAGTTCTTC
>TRBJ2-5|many|.|TRBV11-1
CASTPGGTLLETQYF
TGTGCCAGCACCCCCGGTGGGACATTGTTGGAGACCCAGTACTTC
>TRBJ1-6|many|.|TRBV12-3/TRBV12-4
CASSLGVVLGSPLHF
TGTGCCAGCAGTCTCGGAGTAGTATTGGGTTCACCCCTCCACTTT
>TRBJ2-2|.|.|TRBV5-5
CASSLEGGSPNTGELFF
TGTGCCAGCAGCTTGGAGGGGGGCAGTCCGAACACCGGGGAGCTGTTTTTT
>TRBJ2-1|many|TRBD2|TRBV18
CASSHGLAGANEQFF
TGTGCCAGCTCGCATGGACTAGCGGGAGCCAATGAGCAGTTCTTC
>TRBJ2-5|.|TRBD2|TRBV20-1
CSARRAVAGETQYF
TGCAGTGCCCGAAGGGCGGTAGCGGGCGAGACCCAGTACTTC
>TRBJ2-3|few|TRBD2|TRBV5-4
CASSAGLAGVRTDTQYF
TGTGCCAGCAGCGCGGGACTAGCGGGAGTCCGCACAGATACGCAGTATTTT
>TRBJ2-5|few|TRBD2|TRBV12-3/TRBV12-4
CASRGLVEETQYF
TGTGCCAGCAGGGGACTAGTCGAGGAGACCCAGTACTTC
>TRBJ1-1|.|.|TRBV3-1
CASSPRRGTDTEAFF
TGTGCCAGCAGCCCGAGGAGGGGAACGGACACTGAAGCTTTCTTT